This T cell receptor (beta chain) was profiled in a study of blood T cell repertoires in COVID-19. Turning to the study itself: COVID-19 samples, acute and convalescent, were from the United States, Italy and Spain. Sample material is recorded as cDNA or gDNA derived from T cells, B-cell-depleted T cells, or PBMCs.

It was during active infection that Seattle patients were enrolled and then longitudinally followed. Original analysis: Cell counts per sample came from amplifying reference gene primers. Libraries were prepared by immunoSEQ multiplex PCR; TCRdb keeps only in-frame clonotypes and omits some of them. D and trimming come from the DNA, and the V and J calls and clone size come from that table. The sample has about 310,000 clones, 90% seen once. This CDR3 is built from 12 residues. Germline assignment: CDR1 MNHEY and CDR2 SVGEGT. V lost 2 bases and J 4 bases, leaving 5 bases between the germline ends. This receptor was identified in a woman in her 40s with COVID-19, enrolled during active disease. The rearrangement joins TRBV6-2 or TRBV6-3 to TRBJ1-1; no clear D. Sequencing was performed on peripheral blood. This CDR3 is CASSYLPTEAFF. CDR3 bases: TGTGCCAGCAGTTACCTCCCCACTGAAGCTTTCTTT.